The 32 T cell receptor beta chains below all came from one sample that was sequenced in a study of CD8+CD57+ T cells in acquired aplastic anemia. Profiling of TCR beta VDJ combinations and CDR3 sequences used genomic DNA as template. TCRdb redid the calling of the reads with MiXCR, one entry per CDR3 protein. The sample includes 60,000 to 75,000 distinct CDR3 sequences, under 55% of them seen just once. The sequenced sample was sorted CD4+, CD8+, or CD8+CD57+ T cells (not recorded which) from PBMCs. The receptor source for this set is a human donor in good health, serving as a control.

As concerns this clonotype: Compared with germline, one end of the junction differs, possibly owing to a read error. The chain recombines TRBV6-1 with TRBJ2-7, with 8 bases that match TRBD1. The CDR3 is 15 residues long. Germline values: CDR1 MNHNS, CDR2 SASEGT. In DNA form, the CDR3 reads TGTGCCGGCAGTCCGAGACAGGGGCTCCGGTACGAGCAGTACTTC. Its translation: CAGSPRQGLRYEQYF.

The J gene is TRBJ1-1, the V gene TRBV5-1; D is ambiguous. Germline assignment: CDR1 SGHRS and CDR2 YFSETQ. The CDR3 consists of 13 residues. Between the trimmed V and J ends, which lost 4 bases and 7 bases, there was a span of 14 bases. CDR3 protein: CASSTDGNDEAFF. CDR3 in DNA: TGCGCCAGCAGCACCGACGGGAACGATGAAGCTTTCTTT.

The chain couples TRBV19 to TRBJ1-1, with a tentative D call TRBD1 (6 bases). CDR1 is LNHDA, CDR2 SQIVND, per germline (reference sequence). V lost 7 bases and J 3 bases, leaving 21 bases between the germline ends. The CDR3 sequence is 16 residues long. The CDR3 bases are TGTGCCAGTACCCGGGGGTACAGGGCCGAGGACACTGAAGCTTTCTTT. Translated, it gives CASTRGYRAEDTEAFF.

The V call is TRBV25-1, the J call TRBJ2-5, with D possibly matching TRBD1 (7 bases). CDR1 MGHDK and CDR2 SYGVNS come from the germline V gene. CDR3 length: 16 amino acids. V dropped 4 bases and J dropped 2 bases, with 17 bases sitting between them. CDR3 loop: CASSVARGRIQETQYF. As DNA, the CDR3 is TGTGCCAGCAGTGTGGCCAGGGGGAGGATACAAGAGACCCAGTACTTC.

V gene TRBV11-1 combines with J gene TRBJ2-7; TRBD2 agrees at 14 bases. Trimming at V came to 5 bases and at J to 4 bases, leaving 19 bases not matched to a gene. The germline gives CDR1 SGHAT, CDR2 FQDESV (reference sequence). The CDR3 has 20 residues. The CDR3 reads CASSAIDSGTSGSSSYEQYF. The CDR3, as DNA: TGTGCCAGCAGCGCCATTGATAGCGGGACTAGCGGGAGCAGTTCGTACGAGCAGTACTTC.

J is TRBJ2-1 and V is TRBV29-1; 9 bases align to TRBD2. Germline V gene sequence: CDR1 SQVTM, CDR2 ANQGSEA. The CDR3 spans 13 residues. V shed 6 bases, J shed 8 bases, and the junction held 8 bases outside the gene matches. CDR3 loop: CSVVAGAIDEQFF. The DNA of the CDR3 is TGCAGCGTCGTAGCGGGAGCAATCGATGAGCAGTTCTTC.

The rearrangement links TRBV2 to TRBJ2-7; TRBD2 aligns across 8 bases. The CDR3 loop spans 15 amino acids. The junction had 4 bases not matched to a gene; V was cut back by 3 bases and J by 0 bases. CDR1 is SNHLY and CDR2 is FYNNEI in the germline V gene. CDR3 loop: CASSEIAGFSYEQYF. In DNA, the CDR3 is TGTGCCAGCAGTGAGATAGCGGGGTTCTCCTACGAGCAGTACTTC.

The chain joins TRBV10-3 to TRBJ2-5; 8 bases map to TRBD1. V was pared by 6 bases and J by 5 bases, with 5 bases of the junction left unmatched. Germline V gives CDR1 ENHRY, CDR2 SYGVKD. This CDR3 has 13 residues. CDR3 bases: TGTGCCATCAGCCGGGACAGGATGGAGACCCAGTACTTC. This codes for CAISRDRMETQYF.

V usage is TRBV29-1 and J usage is TRBJ2-7; 9 bases align to TRBD1. Germline V gene data show CDR1 as SQVTM and CDR2 as ANQGSEA. The CDR3 sequence is 13 residues long. The V and J ends lost 8 bases and 0 bases, in that order; junction bases with no gene match: 5. The CDR3 loop reads CSFWDRVSYEQYF. CDR3 bases: TGCAGCTTCTGGGACAGGGTCTCCTACGAGCAGTACTTC.

At least ten counts were recorded for this clonotype. This rearrangement joins TRBV9 to TRBJ2-3; D uncertain. The CDR3 runs 14 residues. Germline V gene sequence: CDR1 SGDLS, CDR2 YYNGEE. Trimming removed 0 bases from V and 0 bases from J, with 5 bases in between. This chain's CDR3 is CASSVDTSTDTQYF. CDR3 nucleotide sequence: TGTGCCAGCAGCGTAGATACTAGCACAGATACGCAGTATTTT.

This chain joins TRBV28 and TRBJ2-7, with D maybe TRBD2 (6 bases). Germline loops: CDR1 MDHEN, CDR2 SYDVKM. The CDR3 consists of 12 residues. V lost 8 bases and J 3 bases, leaving 11 bases between the germline ends. The chain's CDR3 is CASGRPFYEQYF. CDR3 sequence (DNA): TGTGCCAGCGGGAGGCCCTTCTACGAGCAGTACTTC.

This clonotype was seen many times. The J gene is TRBJ2-1, the V gene TRBV12-5; 7 nucleotides line up with TRBD2. The CDR3 contains 15 residues. J was trimmed by 4 bases and V by 4 bases; bases with no gene match: 7. Per germline, CDR1 LGHNT and CDR2 FRNRAP. The CDR3 DNA follows: TGTGCTAGTGGTTCACGCGGGAGTCAGTACAATGAGCAGTTCTTC. Protein product: CASGSRGSQYNEQFF.

The CDR3 DNA reads TGTGCCAGCAGTTACTCCGGGACAGGATACTATGGCTACACCTTC. It translates to CASSYSGTGYYGYTF. The chain joins TRBV6-5 to TRBJ1-2; 8 bases are a match to TRBD1. The germline V gene has CDR1 MNHEY and CDR2 SVGAGI. Trimming at V came to 0 bases and at J to 3 bases, leaving 3 bases not matched to a gene. The CDR3 is 15 amino acids.

This clonotype was counted many times. The chain has TRBV5-6 and TRBJ2-1; 10 positions match TRBD2. Trimming cost V 7 bases and J 8 bases; bases outside gene matches: 12. The CDR3 is 15 residues long. Germline V lookup: CDR1 SGHDT, CDR2 YYEEEE. CDR3: CASGLSLLAGYEQFF. In DNA form, the CDR3 reads TGTGCCAGCGGCCTAAGCCTACTAGCGGGATATGAGCAGTTCTTC.

The chain links TRBV20-1 to TRBJ1-5, with a possible D match to TRBD1 (5 bases). CDR1 is DFQATT and CDR2 is SNEGSKA in the germline V gene (reference sequence). CDR3 length equals 14 residues. V was cut by 0 bases and J by 7 bases, with 13 bases left in between. CDR3 in amino acids: CSARDPAGNQPQHF. In DNA form, the CDR3 reads TGCAGTGCTAGAGATCCGGCAGGGAACCAGCCCCAGCATTTT.

This clonotype was seen ten or more times. This chain joins TRBV5-5 and TRBJ2-7; D is possibly TRBD1 (5 bases). This CDR3 comprises 15 residues. The V end was cut by 2 bases, the J end by 2 bases, with 14 bases between. The germline gives CDR1 SGHKS, CDR2 YYEKEE (reference sequence). CDR3 sequence reads: CASSFGDSGPYEQYF. DNA of the CDR3: TGTGCCAGCAGCTTCGGAGACAGTGGCCCCTACGAGCAGTACTTC.

In this sample, this clonotype turned up many times. The chain joins TRBV19 to TRBJ2-1, with TRBD1 matching 9 bases. This CDR3 is 16 amino acids long. From germline, CDR1 is LNHDA and CDR2 SQIVND (reference sequence). The junction had 10 bases not matched to a gene; V was cut back by 10 bases and J by 0 bases. The CDR3 is CATKGQGSFSYNEQFF. The CDR3 coding sequence is TGTGCCACCAAAGGACAGGGGTCCTTCTCCTACAATGAGCAGTTCTTC. Filled out from reference TRBV19 and TRBJ2-1, the complete variable domain reads DGGITQSPKYLFRKEGQNVTLSCEQNLNHDAMYWYRQDPGQGLRLIYYSQIVNDFQKGDIAEGYSVSREKKESFPLTVTSAQKNPTAFYLCATKGQGSFSYNEQFFGPGTRLTVL.

The genes are TRBV20-1 and TRBJ1-2; tentative D call: TRBD1 (6 bases). Trimming took 1 base from V and 3 from J, leaving 15 bases between them. This CDR3 has 15 amino acids. CDR1 and CDR2 (germline): DFQATT, SNEGSKA (reference sequence). The DNA for the CDR3 is TGCAGTGCTAGAGTCTCGGAAGGGGGGGACTATGGCTACACCTTC. Its translation is CSARVSEGGDYGYTF.

V gene TRBV19 combines with J gene TRBJ2-7, with TRBD1 identical over 8 bases. The CDR3 is made up of 12 amino acids. With V trimmed by 3 bases and J by 6 bases, 1 base remained unmatched. Germline V lookup: CDR1 LNHDA, CDR2 SQIVND (reference sequence). CDR3 nucleotide sequence: TGTGCCAGTAGTATCCAGGGGGCCGAGCAGTACTTC. It specifies CASSIQGAEQYF.

This clonotype rates as medium-sized (0.01 to 0.1%). This chain links TRBV15 with TRBJ2-1, with D uncertain. The CDR3 spans 16 residues. With 7 bases removed from V and 1 base from J, the gap between germline ends came to 17 bases. The V gene's germline CDR1 is LNHNV and CDR2 YYDKDF (reference sequence). The CDR3, as DNA: TGTGCCACCATCCAAGGGTCGCGAAGTTCCTACAATGAGCAGTTCTTC. Translation: CATIQGSRSSYNEQFF.

The J gene is TRBJ1-5, the V gene TRBV11-1; D possibly corresponds to TRBD1 (6 bases). The CDR3 is 17 amino acids. V was trimmed by 5 bases and J by 2 bases, leaving 19 bases between them. Germline V gene data show CDR1 as SGHAT and CDR2 as FQDESV (reference sequence). Written as DNA, the CDR3 is TGTGCCAGCAGCCCTACAGGGAGGGGCGTTGGCAATCAGCCCCAGCATTTT. It translates to CASSPTGRGVGNQPQHF.

J is TRBJ2-7 and V is TRBV24-1; D unclear. Germline values: CDR1 KGHDR, CDR2 SFDVKD. The V and J ends lost 3 bases and 6 bases respectively, with 11 bases between them. The CDR3 has 13 amino acids. The CDR3 reads CATSDVHPGEQYF. In DNA form, the CDR3 reads TGTGCCACCAGTGATGTACACCCAGGCGAGCAGTACTTC.

The rearrangement links TRBV20-1 to TRBJ2-7; 9 bases match TRBD1. Per the germline V gene, CDR1 is DFQATT and CDR2 is SNEGSKA (reference sequence). This CDR3 region has 12 residues. V shed 6 bases, J shed 4 bases, and the junction held 4 bases outside the gene matches. Written as DNA, the CDR3 is TGCAGTGCCTCGGACAGGGGATACGAGCAGTACTTC. Protein product: CSASDRGYEQYF.

This chain uses TRBV29-1 with TRBJ2-5; D possibly corresponds to TRBD1 (5 bases). This CDR3 contains 17 residues. Trimming cost V 4 bases and J 4 bases, with 25 bases left between them. Germline lookup yields CDR1 SQVTM and CDR2 ANQGSEA. This CDR3 reads CSVGKKGRTPKGETQYF. As DNA, the CDR3 is TGCAGCGTTGGGAAGAAGGGGCGGACCCCAAAGGGAGAGACCCAGTACTTC.

J is TRBJ1-6 and V is TRBV7-2; perhaps TRBD1 as D (5 bases). The CDR3 is made up of 14 amino acids. Germline V CDR1 and CDR2: SGHTA, FQGNSA. Trimming took off 3 bases at V and 11 bases at J, with 14 bases between the two ends. The CDR3 bases are TGTGCCAGCAGCTTTCCAGGGAGTTATACACCCCTCCACTTT. Its protein is CASSFPGSYTPLHF.

Many counts were recorded for this clonotype. The CDR3, as DNA: TGTGCCAGCAGTTACTTGACTGGGAGCTCCTACGAGCAGTACTTC. Its protein product is CASSYLTGSSYEQYF. The chain is built from TRBV7-8 and TRBJ2-7; TRBD2 is a possible D gene (5 bases). The V gene lost 6 bases and the J gene lost 0 bases, with 15 bases spanning the gap. CDR1 and CDR2 from the germline V gene are SGHVS and FQNEAQ. The CDR3 has 15 residues.

Only a few counts were recorded for this clonotype. This sequence joins TRBV19 and TRBJ2-7; tentatively, D is TRBD1 (5 bases). CDR1 and CDR2 (germline): LNHDA, SQIVND (reference sequence). Trimming stripped 1 base from V and 2 bases from J, with 9 bases between. This CDR3 contains 14 residues. The CDR3 nucleotides read TGTGCCAGTAGTATAGGGGGCGGACCCTACGAGCAGTACTTC. Residues: CASSIGGGPYEQYF.

The CDR3 loop is CATSRDSANYGYTF. In DNA form, the CDR3 reads TGTGCCACCAGCAGAGACAGTGCTAACTATGGCTACACCTTC. The J gene is TRBJ1-2, the V gene TRBV15; D unclear. The V end lost 0 bases, the J end lost 0 bases, and 5 bases lay between the germline ends. The CDR3 length is 14 residues. Looked up from germline, CDR1 is LNHNV and CDR2 is YYDKDF (reference sequence).

The chain joins TRBV2 to TRBJ2-7; a weak D match, TRBD1 (5 bases). V was cut by 5 bases and J by 4 bases, with 12 bases left in between. The CDR3 is made up of 13 amino acids. Germline CDR1 and CDR2: SNHLY and FYNNEI. CDR3 in DNA: TGTGCCAGCAGTTTCCCCGACAGTTACGAGCAGTACTTC. Translation: CASSFPDSYEQYF.

As for this clonotype: Being one base from a much bigger clone, this may be a read error. The CDR3 protein is CASTRTYPDSSYGQYF. CDR3 in DNA: TGTGCCAGCACACGCACCTACCCGGACAGCTCCTACGGGCAGTACTTC. V is TRBV3-1 and J is TRBJ2-7; a possible D gene is TRBD1 (6 bases). The germline V gene has CDR1 LGHDT and CDR2 YNNKEL (reference sequence). This CDR3 has 16 amino acids.

This chain uses TRBV10-3 with TRBJ2-1, with D perhaps TRBD1 (5 bases). Trimming stripped 5 bases from V and 8 bases from J, with 7 bases between. The length of the CDR3 is 11 residues. Germline V gives CDR1 ENHRY, CDR2 SYGVKD. The CDR3: CAISLGDEQFF. In DNA form, the CDR3 reads TGTGCCATCAGTCTAGGGGATGAGCAGTTCTTC.

This sequence joins TRBV7-2 and TRBJ1-1, with 7 bases aligning to TRBD1. V lost 2 bases and J lost 5; bases outside the gene matches: 5. The germline CDR1 and CDR2 sequences are SGHTA and FQGNSA. The CDR3 has 14 amino acids. The CDR3 DNA follows: TGTGCCAGCAGCTTAAAAGCAGGGGGGACTGAAGCTTTCTTT. Amino acids: CASSLKAGGTEAFF.